A selection of T cell receptor beta chains follows, all from one sample in a study of shared T cell receptors in the human thymus. The protocol was immunoSEQ multiplex PCR, while the TCRdb copy is restricted to in-frame clones and leaves out a portion. The repertoire holds approximately 580,000 clones, with 70% to 80% as singletons. Separately, the same data were catalogued under a study of human thymus T cells.

The source material was thymocytes. These receptors were taken from a boy younger than two with a congenital heart defect. Each CDR3 is given without its conserved first and last residue. Each record gives: D gene, V gene, CDR3 protein. D genes are given only for firm matches.

d_gene: NA
v_gene: TRBV21-1
CDR3aa: ASSKEEDEQY

d_gene: NA
v_gene: TRBV6-5
CDR3aa: ASSDHRESQPQH

d_gene: TRBD2
v_gene: TRBV9
CDR3aa: ASSVDVSGSGDEQF

d_gene: TRBD1
v_gene: TRBV27
CDR3aa: ASSLRNRGSDVNQPQH

d_gene: TRBD2
v_gene: TRBV27
CDR3aa: ASSPGTSGIYEQY

d_gene: TRBD2
v_gene: TRBV5-1
CDR3aa: ATQASGTADTQY

d_gene: NA
v_gene: TRBV18
CDR3aa: ASSPPYRAANEKLF

d_gene: TRBD1
v_gene: TRBV27
CDR3aa: ASRLTGSSLYEQY

d_gene: NA
v_gene: TRBV5-1
CDR3aa: ASSRGYGTEAF

d_gene: TRBD2
v_gene: TRBV6-1
CDR3aa: ASNGTSGRRDEQF

d_gene: NA
v_gene: TRBV5-1
CDR3aa: ASSLSDKSTGELF

d_gene: TRBD2
v_gene: TRBV7-6
CDR3aa: ASSSKASGSTDTQY

d_gene: TRBD1
v_gene: TRBV6-1
CDR3aa: ASRGRDRGLGEQY

d_gene: TRBD1
v_gene: TRBV30
CDR3aa: AWSVNRGREKLF

d_gene: TRBD1
v_gene: TRBV28
CDR3aa: ASSFFGTDWGTEAF

d_gene: TRBD2
v_gene: TRBV9
CDR3aa: ASSVGDPGGPTDTQY